This TCR beta chain was sequenced during a study of cytomegalovirus exposure and HLA in healthy donors (dated by TCRdb to 2016 to 2017). In terms of the full investigation: According to an earlier analysis of 550 to 750 of the donors, about 179 million T cells yielded 95 million to 140 million unique TCR beta sequences and roughly 280 Gb of sequence data. To study patterns of TCR occurrence, a later analysis re-analyzed previously published TCR beta repertoires from around 670 donors and added high-resolution HLA genotyping. The study combined high-throughput TCR immunosequencing, statistical association of individual TCRs with disease status, and machine learning to predict cytomegalovirus infection status. A separate validation cohort of 100 to 150 different subjects was used in addition to the roughly 700-subject first cohort. HLA typing covered class I and class II loci at four-digit resolution. An early release covering around 630 HLA-typed donors comprised 250 to 350 gigabases of sequencing data and some 79 million unique TCR sequences. About five DR-DQ haplotypes were treated as single units for association and clustering because of strong linkage in the cohort. The genetic ancestry cluster associated with self-reported Caucasian donors included over 80% of the roughly 400 genotyped donors. All discovery cohort repertoires had been generated using a single sequencing platform. Rather than using new phenotypic data, the later analysis identified candidate immune exposures from TCR beta sequences and from how often those sequences occurred across donors. A later genetic analysis used genome-wide SNP genotypes for about three fifths of the roughly 700 donors, treating that subset as a discovery cohort. In an earlier analysis of 587 of the donors, high-throughput TCR beta sequencing was used to judge whether each TCR beta V gene segment behaved as functional or pseudogenic. The study aimed to test whether cataloging public T cell receptors could reveal signatures of past pathogen exposure. Donor age, sex, ethnicity and CMV serostatus were compiled together with the repertoire data. Using immunosequencing, the study profiled T cell repertoires from fewer than 700 subjects and related those repertoires to cytomegalovirus serostatus. Typing coverage varied by locus: roughly 629-640 donors for A, B, C, DRB1 and DQB1; about 520 for DQA1; more than 600 for DPA1; fewer than 480 for DPB1. On average, about 240,000 unique TCR beta nucleotide sequences were sequenced per donor among 398 genotyped donors of the cohort, with about 17% of those sequences being non-productive.

The trim is 3 bases for V and 6 bases for J, with a gap of 15 bases between the germline ends. The CDR3 starts with the cysteine, ends with the phenylalanine, and has 15 residues. Of all the DNA, just the CDR3 is kept, 45 bases in frame from base 1. CDR1 and CDR2 are read off the germline V gene (reference sequence) as MNHNY and SVGAGI. What the research found in general, with its limitations: When HLA alleles, especially DR and DQ, strongly co-occurred, attributing TCR associations to individual alleles was difficult. According to the authors, the approach could potentially be generalized to other disease states and immunological phenotypes. Some IMGT-functional V segments, including TRBV6-2 and TRBV6-3, could not be told apart with the 87-base-pair reads, so those segments were excluded. While some public TCRs were present in many individuals, most TCR sequences turned up only very rarely across donors. For the cohort, immune exposure information was limited to CMV serostatus. A cluster of highly shared sequence variants was judged likely to be a technical artifact of the sequencing pipeline. Cytomegalovirus status was reported to be diagnosed by the classifier with high specificity and sensitivity in both the original and validation cohorts. Only TCR beta chains were sequenced in this cohort, and the absence of alpha or paired-chain data limited detectable features. About 17 rarely observed V segments, including chromosome 9 orphons, were excluded from the earlier analysis of about 600 of the donors because counts were too low. A total of about 180 TCR beta chains were listed by the study as associated with cytomegalovirus. An earlier analysis of 587 of the donors showed that most TCR beta V segments appeared in productive rearrangements either about 87% or about 30% of the time, which broadly matched IMGT annotations. Because some donors lacked HLA typing at each locus, the association tests relied only on the typed subset. In a later analysis, HLA-associated TCR beta chains showed more clonal expansion and lower generation probabilities than non-associated chains that were equally common. A later analysis reported that several top co-occurrence clusters appeared linked to parvovirus B19, influenza, CMV and Epstein-Barr virus. Roughly uniform sequencing depth across donors was assumed in presence/absence analyses, although this assumption may not hold. A further reported finding was that TCR beta sequences accurately predicted the HLA-A and HLA-B alleles for most subjects in the first cohort. Specific HLA alleles were associated with about 17,000 TCR beta sequences at a false discovery rate of 0.05 in a later analysis. In a later genetic analysis, a missense DCLRE1C variant was associated with V-gene and J-gene trimming of TCR beta chains, and the association was replicated in an independent cohort. A later genetic analysis reported fewer N-insertions in productive TCRs among donors in an Asian-associated ancestry cluster than the roughly 700-donor mean. Correlated functional status among segregating V segments might be attributable to linkage disequilibrium, but an unknown experimental factor could not be ruled out. In a later analysis, most CMV-associated TCR beta chains were found to appear HLA-restricted, with HLA associations seemingly driven largely by CMV exposure. A later analysis found that TCR association rates varied across HLA loci, with DRB1 alleles showing the most associated TCRs and HLA-C alleles the fewest. In vitro tests confirmed that a few of the cytomegalovirus-associated TCR beta chains recognize cytomegalovirus antigens.

Libraries came from the immunoSEQ multiplex PCR assay. For the multiplex PCR, a mixture combining 60 forward primers for TCR Vbeta segments and 13 reverse primers for TCR Jbeta segments was used. The CDR3 region of rearranged TCR beta genes was amplified from genomic DNA with a multiplex PCR assay. On the Illumina HiSeq System, the amplified TCR beta libraries were sequenced as 87-base-pair reads. Per the authors' processing: A later analysis tallied about 77 million unique TCR beta chains across the 610 or so repertoires, and roughly 11 million of those chains were shared by two or more donors. A nearest-neighbor algorithm error-corrected the raw reads and collapsed the reads into unique sequences, merging closely related sequences to remove PCR and sequencing errors. Alignment of CDR3 sequences to IMGT reference sequences was used to assign V, D and J gene segments. For a sequence to be retained, a match of at least six nucleotides was required to both a V gene segment and a J gene segment. A rearrangement counted as productive if the CDR3 had no stop codons and remained in frame with V and J, and every other rearrangement counted as non-productive. CDR3 was defined according to IMGT convention as the region running from the second conserved V-encoded cysteine to the conserved J-encoded phenylalanine. In an earlier analysis of around 570 of the donors, sequences lacking an unambiguous match to a single V gene segment were excluded. An earlier analysis of some 500 of the donors classified V segments as functional when productive rearrangements were above 56.7% and as segregating when the standard deviation between donors was above 5%. A statistical classification framework was developed to diagnose cytomegalovirus status using the catalog of TCR beta chain sequences. In a later analysis, TCR nucleotide sequences were compared against IMGT/GENE-DB human TR gene sequences so that V and J genes could be assigned. Using the TCRdist pipeline, a later analysis assigned CDR3 sequences along with most-parsimonious VDJ recombination scenarios. In a later analysis, each TCR beta chain was defined by its CDR3 amino acid sequence together with its V-gene family, and reads lacking a unique V-gene family were excluded. As a way to deal with suspected cross-contamination and a sequencing artifact, a later analysis dropped over 550 nucleotide sequences that were highly shared and had low generation probability. In a later analysis, a clonal expansion index was calculated for each public chain from normalized within-repertoire ranks of inferred template counts. Generation probabilities in a later analysis came from a VDJ recombination model fitted to out-of-frame rearrangements, and those results were checked against IGoR. In a later analysis, TCR-TCR, TCR-HLA and TCR-CMV co-occurrence was scored with hypergeometric tests, and a repertoire-size bias correction was applied to TCR pairs. To estimate false discovery rates, a later analysis permuted the HLA or CMV assignments 20 times. In a later analysis, co-occurring TCRs were grouped using DBSCAN, and TCRdist sequence similarity was added for clustering within HLA-allele-positive subsets. For co-occurrence clustering, repertoires with fewer than 30,000 or more than 120,000 public chains were excluded, along with roughly 5 repertoires with anomalous nucleotide sharing. Imported from immuneACCESS, the table was reduced by TCRdb to in-frame sequences with V and J called. These copies leave out some clones; in studies compared against another copy, an unresolved V gene accounts for under half, and the cause of the remainder is not known. That table furnishes V, J and clone size, whereas the DNA furnished D and trimming. The table for this sample lists around 90,000 clones; approximately 72% of them were counted only once. The biggest ten clones account for 3% to 3.5% of the sample.

A remark on this clone: Its antigen specificity is not known. The input lacks base qualities; no much larger clone sits a single base away.

The cohort consisted of 670 or so healthy bone marrow donors. At the time of sampling, all cohort members were nominally healthy, though unrecorded immune exposures were likely present. The donor tested CMV seronegative, placing the donor among the approximately 360 seronegative members of the cohort. Every donor gave a peripheral blood sample, and the peripheral blood mononuclear cells from that sample were used for TCR beta sequencing. The Qiagen DNeasy Blood Extraction Kit was used to extract genomic DNA from the blood cell samples. The receptor comes from a woman aged 35 to 49 in good health and CMV-seronegative. The chain is made from TRBV6-6 and TRBJ1-3, with no confident D gene call. The sample comprised PBMCs. The nucleotides read TGTGCCAGCAGTTATGAGGGTAGACCAGAAAACACCATATATTTT. This sequence encodes CASSYEGRPENTIYF.